The 11 T cell receptor beta chains reported below all come from one sample, sequenced in a study of CD8 T cells in ankylosing spondylitis. Study-wide results and caveats: Made up of eight highly homologous variants, a TCR beta motif appeared characteristic of ankylosing spondylitis blood.

Their recognized antigens are unknown. TCRdb redid the calling of the 5' RACE reads with MiXCR, one entry per CDR3 protein. The table records 650,000 to 800,000 distinct CDR3 sequences, 19% of them present only once. The sample consisted of blood, either unsorted or a sorted T cell fraction (not recorded which). The receptors come from a male donor with ankylosing spondylitis.

Written as DNA, the CDR3 is TGCGCCAGCAGCTCCATGACAGGACGTTACGAGCAGTACTTC. This gives the protein CASSSMTGRYEQYF. The chain couples TRBV5-1 to TRBJ2-7; D might be TRBD1 (6 bases). Germline-derived CDR1 and CDR2 are SGHRS and YFSETQ. Trimming left V 3 bases short and J 4 bases short, with 14 bases between. CDR3 length: 14 amino acids.

At least ten counts were recorded for this clonotype. V usage is TRBV12-3 or TRBV12-4 and J usage is TRBJ2-3; maybe TRBD1 (6 bases). The CDR3 covers 15 residues. The V end lost 5 bases, the J end lost 4 bases, and 16 bases lay between the germline ends. CDR3 bases: TGTGCCAGCAGTCCAGACAGGATCGGATCAGATACGCAGTATTTT. Its protein product is CASSPDRIGSDTQYF.

The sample holds a few counts of this clonotype. V gene TRBV4-1 combines with J gene TRBJ1-5; a weak D match, TRBD1 (5 bases). There are 15 residues in the CDR3. The V end was cut by 0 bases, the J end by 5 bases, with 11 bases between. Germline V gene data show CDR1 as MGHRA and CDR2 as YSYEKL. The CDR3 protein is CASSQDNGADQPQHF. CDR3 in DNA: TGCGCCAGCAGCCAAGATAACGGGGCCGATCAGCCCCAGCATTTT.

The chain combines TRBV24-1 with TRBJ2-2; the D gene is possibly TRBD1 (5 bases). This CDR3 spans 13 amino acids. V was shortened by 9 bases and J by 1 base, with 8 bases between the two germline ends. Per germline, CDR1 KGHDR and CDR2 SFDVKD. DNA of the CDR3: TGTGCCACCGGGGCAGAGAACACCGGGGAGCTGTTTTTT. Its translation: CATGAENTGELFF.

The chain recombines TRBV4-1 with TRBJ2-1; 11 nucleotides match TRBD2. Germline V lookup: CDR1 MGHRA, CDR2 YSYEKL. This CDR3 has 17 residues. J was trimmed by 5 bases and V by 1 base; bases with no gene match: 7. The CDR3 DNA sequence: TGCGCCAGCAGCCAAGTAGTAGCGGGAGGGACACACAATGAGCAGTTCTTC. Residues: CASSQVVAGGTHNEQFF.

This clonotype has more than one count but fewer than ten. The CDR3 DNA is TGTGCCACCCGGGGGGACGGGACTAACTATGGCTACACCTTC. Amino acids: CATRGDGTNYGYTF. The chain employs TRBV15 and TRBJ1-2; D is possibly TRBD1 (5 bases). V lost 8 bases, J lost 0 bases, and 13 bases lay in between. CDR1 LNHNV and CDR2 YYDKDF come from the germline V gene (reference sequence). The CDR3 length is 14 residues.

The chain employs TRBV15 and TRBJ2-5; D remains ambiguous. The CDR3 is made up of 14 amino acids. Germline V lookup: CDR1 LNHNV, CDR2 YYDKDF (reference sequence). The V end lost 0 bases, the J end lost 1 base, and 6 bases lay between the germline ends. The CDR3 sequence: CATSRDYSQETQYF. CDR3 DNA: TGTGCCACCAGCAGAGATTACAGCCAAGAGACCCAGTACTTC.

The chain joins TRBV5-1 to TRBJ2-7; 10 bases line up with TRBD2. V shed 0 bases, J shed 4 bases, and the junction held 7 bases outside the gene matches. Germline-derived CDR1 and CDR2 are SGHRS and YFSETQ. CDR3 length: 16 residues. The CDR3: CASSLVASGSPYEQYF. CDR3 DNA sequence: TGCGCCAGCAGCTTGGTCGCTAGCGGGAGCCCTTACGAGCAGTACTTC.

This rearrangement joins TRBV5-1 to TRBJ1-4; D gene unclear. V was pared by 4 bases and J by 0 bases, with 13 bases between. This CDR3 contains 16 residues. Germline CDR1 SGHRS, CDR2 YFSETQ. This CDR3 reads CASSPPGRATNEKLFF. CDR3 nucleotide sequence: TGCGCCAGCAGCCCCCCGGGGAGGGCAACTAATGAAAAACTGTTTTTT.

This clonotype was recorded many times. This rearrangement joins TRBV28 to TRBJ2-7, with 7 positions matching TRBD1. The junction had 2 bases not matched to a gene; V was cut back by 4 bases and J by 2 bases. The V gene's germline CDR1 is MDHEN and CDR2 SYDVKM. This CDR3 spans 13 amino acids. The CDR3 loop is CASSSGGPYEQYF. Written as DNA, the CDR3 is TGTGCCAGCAGTTCAGGGGGACCCTACGAGCAGTACTTC.

The chain recombines TRBV12-3 or TRBV12-4 with TRBJ1-3; D is unclear. This CDR3 has 12 residues. The V end lost 7 bases, the J end lost 5 bases, and 9 bases lay between the germline ends. CDR3 sequence: CASKPVRNTIYF. The CDR3 nucleotides are TGTGCCAGCAAGCCGGTCCGAAACACCATATATTTT.